The sequence of this TCR beta chain was determined in a study of PD-1 blockade in classical Hodgkin lymphoma (dated by TCRdb to about 2020). Broadly, across the study: Nivolumab dosing was 3 mg/kg intravenously every 2 weeks, continuing until either disease progression or unacceptable toxicity. A peripheral blood immune signature of response to PD-1 blockade in classical Hodgkin lymphoma was defined using TCR beta sequencing and CyTOF. Broad study findings and their caveats: Patients starting nivolumab less than 1 year after ASCT had lower diversity and were excluded from later analyses to avoid confounding by immune reconstitution. Newly diagnosed patients were reported to have lower baseline TCR diversity than healthy donors, and relapsed/refractory patients were reported to have lower baseline TCR diversity still. Among trial patients, those achieving complete response had baseline diversity similar to that of newly diagnosed patients, while diversity was significantly lower in partial responders and progressors. CD4+ but not CD8+ TCR diversity rose significantly by C4D1 (p=0.0027 vs p=0.16), most apparent in complete responders (p=0.02). The study was restricted to a single clinical trial cohort, and the causes of repertoire differences, possibly disease activity or prior therapy, were left undefined.

V and J are truncated by 7 bases and 2 bases respectively, leaving an intervening sequence of 12 bases. The CDR3 spans 13 residues, from the cysteine through the phenylalanine. Kept here is only the CDR3 DNA, which spans 39 bases and is read in frame from base 1. CDR1 and CDR2 are read off the germline V gene as SNHLY and FYNNEI. Genomic DNA was extracted with the Qiagen DNeasy kit from unsorted PBMCs and from negatively selected CD4+ and CD8+ fractions. TCR beta CDR3 regions were subjected to amplification by immunoSEQ multiplex PCR with primers that anneal to V and J segments. A synthetic immune receptor repertoire was used to minimize amplification bias, and any remaining bias was removed computationally after sequencing. For the original study's pipeline: Custom Python scripts were used to quantify repertoire diversity as the Shannon entropy index. Unsorted, CD4+ and CD8+ repertoires were analyzed separately, except for combined analyses in which CD4+ and CD8+ sequences were merged in silico. Clonal expansion was defined as at least a 2-fold frequency increase after treatment relative to C1D1, with a pseudocount of 0.5 for undetected baseline clones. Singleton clones were defined as clones with 0 or 1 copy at C1D1, and non-singleton clones were defined as clones with 2 or more copies. Clones expanded in unsorted samples were labelled as CD4+, CD8+ or unknown by matching protein sequences in sorted samples from the same patient. Wilcoxon tests on paired samples were used to test changes in diversity from C1D1 to C4D1. TCRdb took this table from immuneACCESS and kept in-frame rearrangements with V and J called. Such tables lack part of the clones; where checked against another copy, unresolved V genes explain under half of the gap, and the rest is unexplained. D and trimming come from the DNA, and the V and J calls and clone size come from that table. For this sample the table gives approximately 70,000 clones, of which about 93% were detected only once. Jointly, the top ten make up 7.5% to 9.5% of the sample.

Concerning this clone itself: No antigen is known for it. No much larger clone is present one base from it, and per-base qualities are unavailable.

The time point label for this specimen denotes: cycle 1 day 1 (C1D1), immediately before nivolumab initiation. All trial patients had relapsed after autologous stem cell transplantation, with cohorts A, B and C differing in prior brentuximab vedotin exposure. The trial cohort included 50 to 70 patients with relapsed/refractory classical Hodgkin lymphoma, and each patient had a best overall response of complete response, partial response or progressive disease. Trial patients were treated with single-agent nivolumab in the multi-cohort phase II CheckMate 205 trial. An independent review committee assessed best overall response using the 2007 International Working Group response criteria. PBMCs from the trial were collected at three points: immediately before nivolumab initiation (C1D1), and during therapy at cycle 2 day 1 and cycle 4 day 1. Peripheral blood was collected in 8 mL Vacutainer Cell Preparation Tubes, from which PBMCs were isolated by centrifugation and then cryopreserved.

Source: peripheral blood mononuclear cells (PBMCs), taken at baseline. The chain is encoded by TRBV2 joined to TRBJ2-7, with no confidently assigned D gene. The sequence derives from a human donor with classical Hodgkin lymphoma. The nucleotide sequence is given as TGTGCCAGCACCGAACCAGTCCCCTACGAGCAGTACTTC. This is translated as CASTEPVPYEQYF. Beyond the CDR3, the reference TRBV2 and TRBJ2-7 genes provide the residues; the full variable domain reads: EPEVTQTPSHQVTQMGQEVILRCVPISNHLYFYWYRQILGQKVEFLVSFYNNEISEKSEIFDDQFSVERPDGSNFTLKIRSTKLEDSAMYFCASTEPVPYEQYFGPGTRLTVT.